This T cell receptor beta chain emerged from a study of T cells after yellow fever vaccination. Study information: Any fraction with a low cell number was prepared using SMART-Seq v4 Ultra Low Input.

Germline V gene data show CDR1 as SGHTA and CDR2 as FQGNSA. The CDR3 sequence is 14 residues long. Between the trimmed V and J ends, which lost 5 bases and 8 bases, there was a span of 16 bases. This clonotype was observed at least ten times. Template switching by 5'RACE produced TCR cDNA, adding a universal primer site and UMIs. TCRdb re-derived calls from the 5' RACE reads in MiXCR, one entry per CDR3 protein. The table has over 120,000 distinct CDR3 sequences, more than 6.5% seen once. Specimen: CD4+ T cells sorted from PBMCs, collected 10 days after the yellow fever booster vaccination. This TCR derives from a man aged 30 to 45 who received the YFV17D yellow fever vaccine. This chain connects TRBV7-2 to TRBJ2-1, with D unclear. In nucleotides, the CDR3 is TGTGCCAGCAGCCCATTAGGAGCGTCGTATGAGCAGTTCTTC. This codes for CASSPLGASYEQFF.